These 10 T cell receptor beta chains share one sample of origin, sequenced in a study of T cell responses to AZD1222 COVID-19 vaccine. Repertoires were generated with immunoSEQ multiplex PCR, while TCRdb's copy carries only in-frame clones and drops some. The profile shows about 170,000 clones, over 75% of them singletons. The sequences come from peripheral blood, collected on day 0 of AZD1222 vaccination. The source of these receptors is an adult in good health.

This rearrangement joins TRBV15 to TRBJ1-6; D is perhaps TRBD1 (6 bases). There are 16 residues in the CDR3. Germline values: CDR1 LNHNV, CDR2 YYDKDF (reference sequence). Trimming shortened V by 0 bases and J by 8 bases, and 14 bases separated the two germline ends. CDR3 nucleotides: TGTGCCACCAGCAGAGATATTGCACCAGGGGATTCACCCCTCCACTTT. It encodes CATSRDIAPGDSPLHF.

The J gene is TRBJ1-3, the V gene TRBV11-2; perhaps TRBD1 as D (6 bases). V was cut by 5 bases and J by 4 bases, with 12 bases left in between. The CDR3 runs 14 residues. From germline, CDR1 is SGHAT and CDR2 FQNNGV. The DNA of the CDR3 is TGTGCCAGCAGCCCCGGCGGGGGCGGAAACACCATATATTTT. Amino acids: CASSPGGGGNTIYF. Supplemented by reference TRBV11-2 and TRBJ1-3, the full variable domain reads EAGVAQSPRYKIIEKRQSVAFWCNPISGHATLYWYQQILGQGPKLLIQFQNNGVVDDSQLPKDRFSAERLKGVDSTLKIQPAKLEDSAVYLCASSPGGGGNTIYFGEGSWLTVV.

J is TRBJ1-1 and V is TRBV10-3; 7 bases map to TRBD1. The CDR3 length is 13 residues. Germline CDR1 ENHRY, CDR2 SYGVKD. The ends lost 5 bases at V and 1 base at J; junction bases unmatched: 1. CDR3 sequence: CAISRDRNTEAFF. The CDR3 DNA is TGTGCCATCAGTAGGGACAGGAACACTGAAGCTTTCTTT.

Remarks on this clone: Other nucleotide sequences from this sample produce the same CDR3. The chain joins TRBV6-5 to TRBJ1-1; D is unresolved. Trimming cost V 7 bases and J 5 bases, with 11 bases left between them. The germline CDR1 and CDR2 sequences are MNHEY and SVGAGI. The CDR3 has 12 amino acids. CDR3 residues: CASNRGGTEAFF. DNA of the CDR3: TGTGCCAGCAATAGAGGTGGGACTGAAGCTTTCTTT.

This sequence joins TRBV27 and TRBJ1-5; the D is unclear. V lost 2 bases, J lost 0 bases, and 8 bases lay in between. Germline V gives CDR1 MNHEY, CDR2 SMNVEV (reference sequence). CDR3 length: 15 amino acids. The CDR3 DNA sequence: TGTGCCAGCAGTTTAGGGTGGGGTAGCAATCAGCCCCAGCATTTT. Its protein is CASSLGWGSNQPQHF.

This clone was counted between two and nine times. The chain joins TRBV7-2 to TRBJ2-7; no clear D. The germline gives CDR1 SGHTA, CDR2 FQGNSA. The CDR3 is made up of 12 amino acids. Trimming removed 2 bases from V and 5 bases from J, with 7 bases in between. CDR3 sequence: CASSLKEHEQYF. CDR3 coding DNA: TGTGCCAGCAGCTTAAAGGAGCACGAGCAGTACTTC.

CDR3 amino acids: CASSPWTGNYGYTF. The CDR3 region has the DNA TGTGCCAGCAGTCCCTGGACGGGGAACTATGGCTACACCTTC. The J gene is TRBJ1-2, the V gene TRBV7-9; D gene ambiguous. V was shortened by 6 bases and J by 2 bases, with 13 bases between the two germline ends. Germline CDR1 and CDR2: SEHNR and FQNEAQ (reference sequence). This CDR3 region has 14 residues.

The chain links TRBV6-1 to TRBJ1-1; possibly TRBD1 for D (6 bases). Trimming left V 2 bases short and J 11 bases short, with 12 bases between. The CDR3 length is 12 residues. CDR1 is MNHNS and CDR2 is SASEGT in the germline V gene. Here the CDR3 reads CASSETGTKAFF. In nucleotides, the CDR3 is TGTGCCAGCAGTGAAACCGGGACAAAGGCTTTCTTT.

In nucleotides, the CDR3 is TGTGCCAGCAGTTCAACAGGGGCGAGGCTTAGCAATCAGCCCCAGCATTTT. Translated, it gives CASSSTGARLSNQPQHF. The chain couples TRBV6-2 or TRBV6-3 to TRBJ1-5; 7 bases agree with TRBD1. Germline V gives CDR1 MNHEY, CDR2 SVGEGT. The trim removed 4 bases at V and 0 bases at J, leaving 9 bases unmatched. CDR3 length: 17 amino acids.

This clone came up a few times. The chain combines TRBV5-6 with TRBJ1-4; D gene uncertain. Trimming shortened V by 0 bases and J by 8 bases, and 11 bases separated the two germline ends. Looked up from germline, CDR1 is SGHDT and CDR2 is YYEEEE. The CDR3 sequence is 14 residues long. CDR3: CASSLAPQWEKLFF. CDR3 DNA sequence: TGTGCCAGCAGCTTGGCCCCACAGTGGGAAAAACTGTTTTTT.